This is a list of T cell receptor beta chains from one sample in a study of early T cells in non-severe SARS-CoV-2 infection. A single record per CDR3 protein comes from TCRdb applying MiXCR to the 5' RACE reads. The table lists 85,000 to 100,000 distinct CDR3 sequences, approximately 17% of them singletons. Here the sequenced sample was whole blood, taken at baseline. These receptors were collected from an adult who was a healthcare worker with PCR-confirmed SARS-CoV-2 infection or an uninfected control (not recorded which). CDR3s include the opening cysteine and the closing phenylalanine or tryptophan. The D gene is left open where the match is weak. Some rows have no size entry. The others give once, few or many, or a class for an expanded clone.

d_call j_call clone_size v_call cdr3_aa cdr3_nt
TRBD1 TRBJ2-1 NA TRBV20-1 CSARRDRGEQFF TGCAGTGCTAGACGGGACAGGGGGGAGCAGTTCTTC
NA TRBJ2-1 once TRBV7-3 CASSQGRNEQFF TGTGCCAGCAGCCAGGGAAGGAATGAGCAGTTCTTC
NA TRBJ2-7 NA TRBV21-1 CASRRHEQYF TGTGCCAGCAGGCGCCACGAGCAGTACTTC
NA TRBJ1-2 many TRBV6-4 CASSGGQINYGYTF TGTGCCAGCAGTGGCGGACAGATTAACTATGGCTACACCTTC
NA TRBJ2-2 few TRBV6-1 CATTVGENTGELFF TGTGCCACCACGGTGGGGGAGAACACCGGGGAGCTGTTTTTT
TRBD2 TRBJ2-5 many TRBV11-2 CASSSLAGQETQYF TGTGCCAGCAGCTCATTAGCGGGTCAGGAGACCCAGTACTTC
TRBD2 TRBJ2-1 NA TRBV2 CASSSPRGTSGNNEQFF TGTGCCAGCTCATCTCCCCGTGGGACTAGCGGAAACAATGAGCAGTTCTTC
NA TRBJ2-7 NA TRBV10-3 CAISVLAGNAYEQYF TGTGCCATCAGTGTGCTGGCGGGCAACGCCTACGAGCAGTACTTC
NA TRBJ1-2 NA TRBV27 CASKTGPNGYTF TGTGCCAGCAAAACAGGACCCAATGGCTACACCTTC
NA TRBJ2-7 NA TRBV5-8 CASSLSAAGNEQYF TGTGCCAGCAGCTTGTCCGCGGCGGGGAACGAGCAGTACTTC
TRBD2 TRBJ2-7 NA TRBV6-2/TRBV6-3 CASSPSGTRPHEQYF TGTGCCAGCAGTCCCTCCGGGACTAGGCCCCACGAGCAGTACTTC
TRBD2 TRBJ2-1 few TRBV7-9 CASSYTGTREDEQFF TGTGCCAGCAGCTATACCGGGACTAGGGAGGATGAGCAGTTCTTC
NA TRBJ2-1 few TRBV12-3/TRBV12-4 CASREFGDNEQFF TGTGCCAGCAGGGAGTTTGGGGACAATGAGCAGTTCTTC
NA TRBJ2-7 few TRBV29-1 CSVPGLSDSYEQYF TGCAGCGTCCCGGGACTTTCCGACTCCTACGAGCAGTACTTC
TRBD1 TRBJ1-5 NA TRBV20-1 CSAKAGGQPQHF TGCAGTGCTAAAGCAGGGGGGCAGCCCCAGCATTTT
NA TRBJ2-2 NA TRBV7-8 CASSDRNTGELFF TGTGCCAGCAGTGACAGAAACACCGGGGAGCTGTTTTTT
NA TRBJ2-7 NA TRBV21-1 CASSNTASSGPYEQYF TGTGCCAGCAGCAACACTGCAAGCAGTGGGCCCTACGAGCAGTACTTC
TRBD2 TRBJ2-5 few TRBV5-1 CASTLTSGSQETQYF TGCGCCAGCACCTTGACTAGCGGCAGCCAAGAGACCCAGTACTTC
NA TRBJ2-1 NA TRBV2 CAIGQGQFF TGTGCCATTGGCCAGGGCCAGTTCTTC
TRBD2 TRBJ2-3 few TRBV7-2 CASSLLAGVRDTQYF TGTGCCAGCAGCTTACTAGCGGGAGTCAGGGATACGCAGTATTTT
NA TRBJ2-4 NA TRBV11-2 CASSLVQDPIQYF TGTGCCAGCAGCTTAGTCCAGGACCCTATTCAGTACTTC
NA TRBJ1-5 NA TRBV6-1 CASREGTSQHF TGTGCCAGCAGGGAGGGGACTTCCCAGCATTTT
NA TRBJ1-2 NA TRBV29-1 CSAERDAYGYTF TGCAGCGCAGAGAGGGACGCCTATGGCTACACCTTC
NA TRBJ1-5 NA TRBV7-9 CASSLLGEPQHF TGTGCCAGCAGCTTGCTGGGCGAGCCCCAGCATTTT
NA TRBJ2-7 many TRBV20-1 CSAKDGPYEQYF TGCAGTGCTAAGGACGGTCCCTACGAGCAGTACTTC
NA TRBJ2-1 few TRBV3-1 CASSLARAGNEQFF TGTGCCAGCAGCCTGGCCCGAGCAGGGAATGAGCAGTTCTTC
TRBD2 TRBJ2-1 many TRBV20-1 CSADLETSGSNEQFF TGCAGTGCTGACTTAGAGACTAGCGGGAGTAATGAGCAGTTCTTC
NA TRBJ2-2 NA TRBV28 CATRDTHTGELFF TGTGCCACCCGGGACACTCACACCGGGGAGCTGTTTTTT
NA TRBJ2-1 few TRBV25-1 CASSMGTGVAYNEQFF TGTGCCAGCAGTATGGGAACGGGGGTAGCCTACAATGAGCAGTTCTTC
NA TRBJ2-1 NA TRBV18 CASSPLSGHNEQFF TGTGCCAGCTCACCACTTTCCGGCCACAATGAGCAGTTCTTC
NA TRBJ2-1 NA TRBV5-1 CASSFILPDREQFF TGCGCCAGCAGCTTCATCCTTCCCGATCGGGAGCAGTTCTTC
NA TRBJ2-3 NA TRBV4-1 CASSQAGATYADTQYF TGCGCCAGCAGCCAAGCCGGGGCTACCTACGCAGATACGCAGTATTTT
TRBD2 TRBJ2-3 NA TRBV4-1 CASSQERGRLADTQYF TGCGCCAGCAGCCAAGAACGCGGGAGGTTGGCAGATACGCAGTATTTT
TRBD2 TRBJ2-1 NA TRBV20-1 CSASLAGARQEQFF TGCAGTGCTAGCCTAGCGGGAGCCCGTCAGGAGCAGTTCTTC